These 10 T cell receptor beta chains were all obtained from the same sample, sequenced in a study of T cells in Graves' hyperthyroidism and ophthalmopathy. Amplification yielded TCR beta CDR3 regions, with RNA transcripts as the source. Researchers ran a first-round RT-PCR on the TCR CDR3 using the HTBI primer set. Each CDR3 protein gets one entry after TCRdb re-called the multiplex PCR reads with MiXCR. The table lists under 500,000 distinct CDR3 sequences, more than 12% of them singletons. Sequencing was carried out using blood. The receptors originated from a man between 45 and 60 years old with Graves' ophthalmopathy.

The sample holds many counts of this clonotype. This sequence joins TRBV28 and TRBJ2-5; TRBD1 might be the D (5 bases). The ends were cut back, 5 bases at V and 1 base at J, with 11 bases in the middle. This CDR3 region has 14 residues. Germline lookup yields CDR1 MDHEN and CDR2 SYDVKM. Here the CDR3 reads CASSPTARQETQYF. For the CDR3, the DNA is TGTGCCAGCAGTCCGACAGCGCGCCAAGAGACCCAGTACTTC.

This clonotype has a count of ten or more. The V gene is TRBV28, the J gene TRBJ2-1; 7 bases match TRBD2. Unmatched junction bases numbered 6, after V lost 6 bases and J lost 7 bases. Germline V gene lookup returns CDR1 MDHEN and CDR2 SYDVKM. The CDR3 sequence is 13 residues long. CDR3 DNA sequence: TGTGCCAGCAGCAAATACGGGGGGAATGAGCAGTTCTTC. Translating gives CASSKYGGNEQFF.

In its sample, this clonotype was seen many times. This chain uses TRBV2 with TRBJ1-5; 8 bases map to TRBD1. Trimming removed 11 bases from V and 2 bases from J; junction bases left unmatched: 5. Germline loops: CDR1 SNHLY, CDR2 FYNNEI. CDR3 length equals 13 residues. CDR3 region: CAGRQGRNQPQHF. CDR3 bases: TGTGCCGGAAGACAGGGGCGCAATCAGCCCCAGCATTTT.

This clonotype came up a few times. The J gene is TRBJ1-1, the V gene TRBV20-1, with 11 bases that match TRBD1. Losses at the gene ends were 2 bases for V and 5 bases for J; bases not matched to a gene: 4. CDR3 length: 14 residues. Germline assignment: CDR1 DFQATT and CDR2 SNEGSKA (reference sequence). CDR3 nucleotide sequence: TGCAGTGCTAGACGGACAGGGGGCAGAACTGAAGCTTTCTTT. It translates to CSARRTGGRTEAFF.

This clonotype was observed at least ten times. J is TRBJ1-1 and V is TRBV30, with D perhaps TRBD1 (5 bases). The germline V gene encodes CDR1 GTSNPN and CDR2 SVGIG (reference sequence). This CDR3 has 16 residues. The V end was cut by 4 bases, the J end by 2 bases, with 20 bases between. CDR3 protein: CAWKGGAGVENTEAFF. For the CDR3, the DNA is TGTGCCTGGAAGGGAGGGGCAGGCGTTGAAAACACTGAAGCTTTCTTT.

Only a few counts were recorded for this clonotype. The V call is TRBV11-2, the J call TRBJ1-2, with D possibly being TRBD1 (5 bases). Germline V gene data show CDR1 as SGHAT and CDR2 as FQNNGV. The CDR3 consists of 13 residues. V was shortened by 0 bases and J by 6 bases, with 8 bases between the two germline ends. DNA of the CDR3: TGTGCCAGCAGCTTAGAAAGGGGAGATGGCTACACCTTC. It specifies CASSLERGDGYTF.

In its sample, this clonotype was seen many times. The J gene is TRBJ2-3, the V gene TRBV20-1; 7 bases are a match to TRBD2. With 7 bases clipped from V and 0 bases from J, the junction kept 4 bases outside the gene matches. CDR1 is DFQATT, CDR2 SNEGSKA, per germline (reference sequence). This CDR3 has 13 residues. The CDR3 loop is CSVGSGSTDTQYF. Here the CDR3 DNA reads TGCAGTGTGGGTAGCGGGAGCACAGATACGCAGTATTTT.

This clonotype was seen more than once but under ten times. V gene TRBV12-3 or TRBV12-4 combines with J gene TRBJ2-3, with D unclear. V dropped 10 bases and J dropped 6 bases, with 17 bases sitting between them. CDR3 size: 13 residues. The CDR3 reads CANRVPDVDTQYF. As DNA, the CDR3 is TGTGCCAACCGGGTTCCAGACGTCGATACGCAGTATTTT.

The V gene is TRBV30, the J gene TRBJ2-2, with TRBD1 identical over 8 bases. CDR3 length equals 18 residues. Germline V gives CDR1 GTSNPN, CDR2 SVGIG (reference sequence). V dropped 4 bases and J dropped 5; count of bases not matched to a gene: 18. Here the CDR3 reads CAWTSSFAGQVITGELFF. Here the CDR3 DNA reads TGTGCCTGGACCTCCTCGTTCGCGGGACAGGTTATTACCGGGGAGCTGTTTTTT.

This clonotype was found many times. The V gene is TRBV12-3 or TRBV12-4, the J gene TRBJ2-2; 10 positions match TRBD2. The CDR3 runs 15 residues. J was trimmed by 5 bases and V by 4 bases; bases with no gene match: 4. The DNA of the CDR3 is TGTGCCAGCAGTTACCAGGGACTAGCGACCGGGGAGCTGTTTTTT. Its translation is CASSYQGLATGELFF.